This TCR beta chain was identified during a study of T cell changes during pregnancy in multiple sclerosis. A single count supports this clone. The assay was immunoSEQ multiplex PCR, and TCRdb's table has in-frame clones only and misses some. The data hold approximately 120,000 clones, with about 96% observed a single time. Trimming removed 0 bases from V and 1 base from J, with 10 bases in between. This CDR3 spans 15 amino acids. Germline-derived CDR1 and CDR2 are SGHRS and YFSETQ. This sequence originates from a female donor with multiple sclerosis, enrolled in a pregnancy study. This chain joins TRBV5-1 and TRBJ1-2; D is ambiguous. Sequencing used peripheral blood, obtained after pregnancy. CDR3 amino acids: CASSLDSGINYGYTF. In DNA form, the CDR3 reads TGCGCCAGCAGCTTGGATTCCGGGATTAACTATGGCTACACCTTC.